The 22 T cell receptor beta chains below were found in one sample sequenced in a study of blood T cell repertoires in COVID-19. The data were produced by immunoSEQ multiplex PCR, yet TCRdb's version contains in-frame clones alone and is incomplete. The sample carries roughly 300,000 clones, roughly 90% recorded once. Sequenced material: PBMCs or T cells enriched from blood (not recorded which). These receptors were taken from a woman in her 30s who had recovered from COVID-19.

V is TRBV5-8 and J is TRBJ2-7, with 7 positions matching TRBD2. CDR1 SGHTS and CDR2 YDEGEE come from the germline V gene. The CDR3 is made up of 20 amino acids. Trimming removed 7 bases from V and 4 bases from J; junction bases left unmatched: 29. The CDR3 here is CASGTLTGLWEGHEGYEQYF. The CDR3 bases are TGTGCCAGCGGGACCCTTACTGGACTTTGGGAGGGCCATGAGGGGTACGAGCAGTACTTC.

This chain joins TRBV11-2 and TRBJ2-7; 13 bases are a match to TRBD2. Germline loops: CDR1 SGHAT, CDR2 FQNNGV. Trimming took 4 bases from V and 0 from J; bases not matched to a gene: 9. The CDR3 runs to 18 residues. CDR3 region: CASSSRTSGGPSSYEQYF. The DNA of the CDR3 is TGTGCCAGCAGCTCAAGGACTAGCGGGGGCCCCAGCTCCTACGAGCAGTACTTC.

The chain uses TRBV7-2 and TRBJ2-3; D is possibly TRBD1 (6 bases). Trimming stripped 5 bases from V and 0 bases from J, with 18 bases between. CDR3 length equals 17 residues. Germline assignment: CDR1 SGHTA and CDR2 FQGNSA. The CDR3, as DNA: TGTGCCAGCAGCCTATACCCCAGGGGACCTAGCACAGATACGCAGTATTTT. Its protein is CASSLYPRGPSTDTQYF.

V gene TRBV14 combines with J gene TRBJ2-1; 10 bases are shared with TRBD2. The CDR3 contains 14 residues. Germline V lookup: CDR1 SGHDN, CDR2 FVKESK. V lost 1 base, J lost 10 bases, and 4 bases stayed unmatched. CDR3: CASSQVLAGGEQFF. CDR3 in DNA: TGTGCCAGCAGCCAAGTCTTAGCGGGAGGCGAGCAGTTCTTC.

The rearrangement links TRBV28 to TRBJ2-2; 13 bases map to TRBD2. The CDR3 loop spans 17 amino acids. The V gene's germline CDR1 is MDHEN and CDR2 SYDVKM. V gave up 6 bases and J gave up 9 bases; unmatched junction bases: 13. CDR3 residues: CASSRIKTSGGDRELFF. CDR3 DNA sequence: TGTGCCAGCAGCCGCATAAAAACTAGCGGGGGGGACCGGGAGCTGTTTTTT.

The chain joins TRBV28 to TRBJ1-5; possibly TRBD1 for D (6 bases). The V and J ends lost 7 bases and 6 bases respectively, with 13 bases between them. Looked up from germline, CDR1 is MDHEN and CDR2 is SYDVKM. CDR3 length equals 13 residues. The chain's CDR3 is CASNGGGFQPQHF. The CDR3 nucleotides read TGTGCCAGCAATGGGGGGGGCTTTCAGCCCCAGCATTTT.

This clone was detected only once. This chain connects TRBV10-3 to TRBJ2-5; 8 bases are a match to TRBD1. The trim removed 8 bases at V and 4 bases at J, leaving 9 bases unmatched. The CDR3 length is 14 residues. CDR1 and CDR2 (germline): ENHRY, SYGVKD. The DNA for the CDR3 is TGTGCCATCGGATTCCGGGACAGGCGAGAGACCCAGTACTTC. Encoded protein: CAIGFRDRRETQYF.

The genes are TRBV18 and TRBJ1-1; 8 bases match TRBD1. The CDR3 loop spans 13 amino acids. Looked up from germline, CDR1 is KGHSH and CDR2 is LQKENI. V shed 11 bases and J 0 bases; nucleotides not matched to a gene: 5. CDR3 residues: CAASGGMNTEAFF. CDR3 DNA sequence: TGTGCCGCCTCAGGGGGCATGAACACTGAAGCTTTCTTT.

The V call is TRBV6-4, the J call TRBJ2-3; 12 bases are a match to TRBD2. Germline CDR1 is MRHNA and CDR2 is SNTAGT. With 5 bases clipped from V and 0 bases from J, the junction kept 12 bases outside the gene matches. The length of the CDR3 is 19 residues. The CDR3, as DNA: TGTGCCAGCAGTAATCGACTAGCGGGAGTAAGGGAAAGCACAGATACGCAGTATTTT. This gives the protein CASSNRLAGVRESTDTQYF.

V usage is TRBV27 and J usage is TRBJ1-1, with a possible D match to TRBD1 (5 bases). The CDR3 has 16 amino acids. Per the germline V gene, CDR1 is MNHEY and CDR2 is SMNVEV (reference sequence). The V end lost 2 bases, the J end lost 2 bases, and 15 bases lay between the germline ends. Here the CDR3 DNA reads TGTGCCAGCAGTTTACATGTTGCAGGGTTAAACACTGAAGCTTTCTTT. It yields the protein CASSLHVAGLNTEAFF.

The chain carries TRBV14 and TRBJ1-2; D remains unclear. The V and J ends lost 4 bases and 7 bases respectively, with 16 bases between them. The CDR3 extends over 14 amino acids. In germline, CDR1 is SGHDN, CDR2 FVKESK. CDR3 DNA: TGTGCCAGCAGCCGATCGAACGGGGAAGTTGGCTACACCTTC. Its protein product is CASSRSNGEVGYTF.

This sequence joins TRBV6-5 and TRBJ2-7; TRBD2 matches at 12 bases. The V gene's germline CDR1 is MNHEY and CDR2 SVGAGI. The CDR3 length is 14 residues. The J segment lost 7 bases and the V segment lost 7 bases, leaving 8 bases of the junction unmatched. In nucleotides, the CDR3 is TGTGCCAGCACCCGACTAGCGGGAGCCCGAGAGCAGTACTTC. Protein: CASTRLAGAREQYF.

The V and J genes are TRBV9 and TRBJ2-1; 9 bases are shared with TRBD1. J gave up 6 bases and V 4 bases, and 11 bases lay outside the gene matches. The germline V gene has CDR1 SGDLS and CDR2 YYNGEE. There are 16 residues in the CDR3. For the CDR3, the DNA is TGTGCCAGCAGCCCCCCAGGGACAGGGTCGGGCAATGAGCAGTTCTTC. This encodes CASSPPGTGSGNEQFF.

This clone showed up just once. The CDR3 DNA reads as TGTGCCAGCAGTTTATCAAAAATCAGGGATCCGAACACTGAAGCTTTCTTT. Translating gives CASSLSKIRDPNTEAFF. The gene calls are TRBV27 and TRBJ1-1; D perhaps matches TRBD1 (5 bases). V was shortened by 0 bases and J by 1 base, with 15 bases between the two germline ends. The germline CDR1 and CDR2 sequences are MNHEY and SMNVEV (reference sequence). This CDR3 is built from 17 residues.

This rearrangement joins TRBV20-1 to TRBJ2-7, with D possibly being TRBD2 (5 bases). Germline loops: CDR1 DFQATT, CDR2 SNEGSKA (reference sequence). V dropped 3 bases and J dropped 3 bases, with 12 bases sitting between them. The CDR3 covers 13 residues. Here the CDR3 DNA reads TGCAGTGCTAGTAAGAGGACTTTCTACGAGCAGTACTTC. It translates to CSASKRTFYEQYF.

This clone was seen many times. The chain carries TRBV6-6 and TRBJ2-2, with 10 bases fitting TRBD2. With V trimmed by 8 bases and J by 7 bases, 4 bases remained unmatched. The CDR3 is 13 amino acids. The germline gives CDR1 MNHNY, CDR2 SVGAGI (reference sequence). CDR3 sequence reads: CASDASGGGELFF. In nucleotides, the CDR3 is TGTGCCAGCGACGCTAGCGGGGGCGGGGAGCTGTTTTTT.

The chain links TRBV12-3 or TRBV12-4 to TRBJ2-1, with no clear D. V shed 2 bases and J shed 8 bases, with 4 bases lying between them. The CDR3 has 11 amino acids. This CDR3 reads CASSLFDEQFF. CDR3 DNA sequence: TGTGCCAGCAGTTTATTCGATGAGCAGTTCTTC.

The V call is TRBV10-3, the J call TRBJ2-1; TRBD1 matches at 12 bases. The CDR3 has 15 residues. V gave up 4 bases and J gave up 3 bases; unmatched junction bases: 1. Germline assignment: CDR1 ENHRY and CDR2 SYGVKD. The CDR3 spells CAISGDRGLYNEQFF. The CDR3 bases are TGTGCCATCAGTGGGGACAGGGGGCTCTACAATGAGCAGTTCTTC.

J is TRBJ2-2 and V is TRBV6-2 or TRBV6-3; TRBD2 matches at 15 bases. The germline V gene encodes CDR1 MNHEY and CDR2 SVGEGT. The CDR3 is 17 residues long. V gave up 2 bases and J gave up 5 bases; unmatched junction bases: 3. CDR3 sequence: CASSYPGLAGGTGELFF. CDR3 nucleotide sequence: TGTGCCAGCAGTTACCCCGGACTAGCGGGAGGGACCGGGGAGCTGTTTTTT.

The chain recombines TRBV11-1 with TRBJ2-1; D call uncertain. The germline gives CDR1 SGHAT, CDR2 FQDESV (reference sequence). The CDR3 is 13 amino acids. The V end was cut by 0 bases, the J end by 2 bases, with 2 bases between. In nucleotides, the CDR3 is TGTGCCAGCAGCTTAGCCACCTACAATGAGCAGTTCTTC. This sequence encodes CASSLATYNEQFF.

The chain uses TRBV27 and TRBJ1-2; D remains ambiguous. With 2 bases removed from V and 4 bases from J, the gap between germline ends came to 14 bases. Looked up from germline, CDR1 is MNHEY and CDR2 is SMNVEV (reference sequence). This CDR3 spans 15 amino acids. CDR3 in amino acids: CASSLRPGSGYGYTF. The CDR3 DNA reads TGTGCCAGCAGTTTACGCCCGGGGTCGGGCTATGGCTACACCTTC.

This chain joins TRBV7-9 and TRBJ2-7; 11 nucleotides align to TRBD2. The V and J ends lost 6 bases and 5 bases, in that order; junction bases with no gene match: 12. Germline loops: CDR1 SEHNR, CDR2 FQNEAQ (reference sequence). There are 16 residues in the CDR3. The CDR3 is CASRSGMGLAAHEQYF. The CDR3 DNA follows: TGTGCCAGCAGGTCAGGTATGGGACTAGCGGCCCACGAGCAGTACTTC.